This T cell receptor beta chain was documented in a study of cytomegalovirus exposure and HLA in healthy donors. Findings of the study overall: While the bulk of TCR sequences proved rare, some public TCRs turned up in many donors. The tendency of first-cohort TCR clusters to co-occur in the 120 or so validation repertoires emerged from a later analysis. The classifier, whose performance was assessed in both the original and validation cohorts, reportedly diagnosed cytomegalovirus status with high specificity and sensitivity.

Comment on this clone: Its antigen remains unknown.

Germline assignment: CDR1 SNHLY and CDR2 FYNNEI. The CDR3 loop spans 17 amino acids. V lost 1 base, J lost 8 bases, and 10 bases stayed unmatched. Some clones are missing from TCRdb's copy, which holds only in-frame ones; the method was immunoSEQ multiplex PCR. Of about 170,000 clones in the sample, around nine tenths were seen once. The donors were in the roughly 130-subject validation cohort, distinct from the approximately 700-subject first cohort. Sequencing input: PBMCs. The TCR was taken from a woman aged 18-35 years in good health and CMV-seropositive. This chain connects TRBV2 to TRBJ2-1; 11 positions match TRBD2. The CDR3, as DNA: TGTGCCAGCAGTGAAGTGGGGTTTACTAGCGGGGGCCATGAGCAGTTCTTC. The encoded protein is CASSEVGFTSGGHEQFF.